This record concerns one TCR beta chain sequence. The target antigen is unknown. The data were obtained in a study of cytomegalovirus exposure and HLA in healthy donors. Study observations and caveats: There was a cluster of highly shared sequence variants that was likely a sequencing artifact. In a later analysis, donors in an Asian-associated ancestry cluster reportedly had fewer N-insertions in productive TCRs than the cohort mean.

CDR3 length: 17 amino acids. The germline V gene has CDR1 MNHEY and CDR2 SMNVEV (reference sequence). V shed 3 bases and J 0 bases; nucleotides not matched to a gene: 9. PCR was performed using 60 Vbeta and 13 Jbeta primers. Sequencing was performed with immunoSEQ multiplex PCR; in TCRdb, only in-frame clones are kept and a portion is missing. This sample lists approximately 150,000 clones; its ten largest clones have approximately 0.88%. The material sequenced was PBMCs. The clonotype was recovered from a male donor in good health and CMV-seronegative. The chain links TRBV27 to TRBJ2-7; 9 bases map to TRBD2. The CDR3 loop is CASSFPPGTSSSYEQYF. In DNA, the CDR3 is TGTGCCAGCAGTTTTCCGCCGGGGACTAGCAGCTCCTACGAGCAGTACTTC.